The rows below give T cell receptor beta chains drawn from one sample of a study of blood T cell repertoires in COVID-19. The repertoire was sequenced with immunoSEQ multiplex PCR; TCRdb's copy has only in-frame clones and lacks some. The data contain 100,000 to 120,000 clones, 80% to 85% of them seen just once; the ten biggest clones take up roughly two fifths. Sequencing was performed on peripheral blood. These TCRs come from a man at least 80 years old with acute or convalescent COVID-19. Both conserved end residues are part of each CDR3. Each record gives: CDR3 protein, CDR3 length, V gene, D gene. D genes are given only for firm matches.

cdr3_aa: CASSYTGVNQPQHF
cdr3_length: 14
v_call: TRBV6-2/TRBV6-3
d_call: NA

cdr3_aa: CASSYGGTNEKLFF
cdr3_length: 14
v_call: TRBV6-6
d_call: NA

cdr3_aa: CASSPQETQYF
cdr3_length: 11
v_call: TRBV6-6
d_call: NA

cdr3_aa: CASSLGTGWTGELFF
cdr3_length: 15
v_call: TRBV3-1/TRBV3-2
d_call: TRBD1

cdr3_aa: CASSFGKGRDSPLHF
cdr3_length: 15
v_call: TRBV28
d_call: NA

cdr3_aa: CASSGQGGADTQYF
cdr3_length: 14
v_call: TRBV6-5
d_call: TRBD1

cdr3_aa: CSVKDSTSTDTQYF
cdr3_length: 14
v_call: TRBV29-1
d_call: NA

cdr3_aa: CASRPRGVGTQYF
cdr3_length: 13
v_call: TRBV27
d_call: NA

cdr3_aa: CASSIGLISYEQYF
cdr3_length: 14
v_call: TRBV19
d_call: NA

cdr3_aa: CASSPSWLAGGPKDTQYF
cdr3_length: 18
v_call: TRBV3-1/TRBV3-2
d_call: TRBD2

cdr3_aa: CASSLGQWGGPQHF
cdr3_length: 14
v_call: TRBV6-5
d_call: TRBD1

cdr3_aa: CASSVNRDQETQYF
cdr3_length: 14
v_call: TRBV2
d_call: NA

cdr3_aa: CASSHIIGGAYEQYF
cdr3_length: 15
v_call: TRBV4-1
d_call: NA

cdr3_aa: CASSPRQGNFTDTQYF
cdr3_length: 16
v_call: TRBV14
d_call: TRBD1

cdr3_aa: CASSLRGGHQPQHF
cdr3_length: 14
v_call: TRBV7-3
d_call: NA

cdr3_aa: CAISPQGETQYF
cdr3_length: 12
v_call: TRBV10-3
d_call: NA

cdr3_aa: CASSFGTSVQETQYF
cdr3_length: 15
v_call: TRBV9
d_call: TRBD2